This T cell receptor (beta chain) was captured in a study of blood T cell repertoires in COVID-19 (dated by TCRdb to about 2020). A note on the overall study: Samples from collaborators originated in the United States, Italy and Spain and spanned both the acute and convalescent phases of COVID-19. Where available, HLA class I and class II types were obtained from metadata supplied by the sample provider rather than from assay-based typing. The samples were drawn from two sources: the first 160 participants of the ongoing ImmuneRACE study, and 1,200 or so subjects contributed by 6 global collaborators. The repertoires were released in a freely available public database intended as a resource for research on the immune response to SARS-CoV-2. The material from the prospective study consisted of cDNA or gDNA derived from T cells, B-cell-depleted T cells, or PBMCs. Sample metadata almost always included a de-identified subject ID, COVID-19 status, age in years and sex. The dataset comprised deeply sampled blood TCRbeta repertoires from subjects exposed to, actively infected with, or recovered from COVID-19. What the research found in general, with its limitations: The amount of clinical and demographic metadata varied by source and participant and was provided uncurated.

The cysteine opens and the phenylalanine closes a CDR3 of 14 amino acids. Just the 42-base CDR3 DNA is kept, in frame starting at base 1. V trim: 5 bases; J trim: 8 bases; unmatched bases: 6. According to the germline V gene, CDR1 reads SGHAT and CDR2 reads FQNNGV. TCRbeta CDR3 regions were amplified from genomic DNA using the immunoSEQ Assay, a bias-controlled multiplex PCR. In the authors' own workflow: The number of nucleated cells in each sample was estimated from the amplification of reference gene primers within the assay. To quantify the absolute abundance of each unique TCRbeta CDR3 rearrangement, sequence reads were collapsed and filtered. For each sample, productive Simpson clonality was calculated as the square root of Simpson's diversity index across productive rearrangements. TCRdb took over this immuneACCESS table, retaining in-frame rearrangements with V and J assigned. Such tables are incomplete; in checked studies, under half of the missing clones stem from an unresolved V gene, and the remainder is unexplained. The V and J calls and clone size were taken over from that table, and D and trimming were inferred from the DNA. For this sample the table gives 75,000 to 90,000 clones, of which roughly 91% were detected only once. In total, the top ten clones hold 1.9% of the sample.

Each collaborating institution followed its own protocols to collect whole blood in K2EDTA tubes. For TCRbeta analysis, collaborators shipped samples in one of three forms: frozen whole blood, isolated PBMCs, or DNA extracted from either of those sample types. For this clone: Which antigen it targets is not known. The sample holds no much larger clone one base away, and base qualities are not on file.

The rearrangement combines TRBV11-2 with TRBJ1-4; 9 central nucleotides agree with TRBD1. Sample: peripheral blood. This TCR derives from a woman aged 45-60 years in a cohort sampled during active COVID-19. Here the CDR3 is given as CASSQGTGREKLFF. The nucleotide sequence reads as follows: TGTGCCAGCAGCCAGGGGACAGGGAGGGAAAAACTGTTTTTT. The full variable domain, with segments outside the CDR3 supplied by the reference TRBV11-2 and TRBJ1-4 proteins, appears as EAGVAQSPRYKIIEKRQSVAFWCNPISGHATLYWYQQILGQGPKLLIQFQNNGVVDDSQLPKDRFSAERLKGVDSTLKIQPAKLEDSAVYLCASSQGTGREKLFFGSGTQLSVL.